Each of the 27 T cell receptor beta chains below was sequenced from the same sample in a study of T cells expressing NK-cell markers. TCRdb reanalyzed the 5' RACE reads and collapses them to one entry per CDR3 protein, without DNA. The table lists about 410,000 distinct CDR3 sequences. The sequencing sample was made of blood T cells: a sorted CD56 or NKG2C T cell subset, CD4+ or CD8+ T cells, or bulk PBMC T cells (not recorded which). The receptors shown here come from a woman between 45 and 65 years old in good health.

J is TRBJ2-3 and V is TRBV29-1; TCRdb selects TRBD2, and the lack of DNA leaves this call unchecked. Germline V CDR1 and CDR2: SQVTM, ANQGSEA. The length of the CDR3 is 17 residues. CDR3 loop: CSVEGLAGDWVADTQYF.

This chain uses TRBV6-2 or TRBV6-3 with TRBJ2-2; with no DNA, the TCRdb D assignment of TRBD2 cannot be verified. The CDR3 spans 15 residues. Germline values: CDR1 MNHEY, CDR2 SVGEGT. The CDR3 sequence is CASMLAGVHTGELFF.

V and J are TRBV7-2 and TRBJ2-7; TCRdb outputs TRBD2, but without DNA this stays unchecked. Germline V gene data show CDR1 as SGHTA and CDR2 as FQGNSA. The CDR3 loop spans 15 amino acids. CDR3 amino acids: CASSPRTSGSGEQYF.

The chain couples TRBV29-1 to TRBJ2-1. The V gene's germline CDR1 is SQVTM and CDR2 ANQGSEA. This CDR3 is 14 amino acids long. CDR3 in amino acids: CSVETIFLRNEQFF.

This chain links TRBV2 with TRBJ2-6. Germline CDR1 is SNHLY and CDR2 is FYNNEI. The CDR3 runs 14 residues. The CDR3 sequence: CAAGRSSGANVLTF.

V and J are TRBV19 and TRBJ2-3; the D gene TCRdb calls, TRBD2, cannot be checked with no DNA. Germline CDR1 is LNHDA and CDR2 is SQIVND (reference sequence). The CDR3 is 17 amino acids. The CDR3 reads CASSSGLAGARADTQYF.

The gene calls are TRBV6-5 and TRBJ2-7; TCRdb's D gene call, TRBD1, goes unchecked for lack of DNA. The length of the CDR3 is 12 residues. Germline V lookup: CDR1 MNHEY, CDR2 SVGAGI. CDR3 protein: CASKSDSYEQYF.

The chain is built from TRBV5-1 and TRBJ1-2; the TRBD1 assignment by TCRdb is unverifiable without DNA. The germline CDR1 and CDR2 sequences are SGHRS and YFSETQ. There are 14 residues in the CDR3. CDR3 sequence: CASSPGAENYGYTF.

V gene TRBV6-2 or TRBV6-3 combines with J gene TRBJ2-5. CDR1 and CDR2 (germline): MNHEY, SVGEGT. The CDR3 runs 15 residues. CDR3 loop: CASSYSGLAGETQYF.

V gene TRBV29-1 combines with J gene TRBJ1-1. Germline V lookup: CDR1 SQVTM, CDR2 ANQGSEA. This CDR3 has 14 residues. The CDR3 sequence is CSVGALIGGTEAFF.

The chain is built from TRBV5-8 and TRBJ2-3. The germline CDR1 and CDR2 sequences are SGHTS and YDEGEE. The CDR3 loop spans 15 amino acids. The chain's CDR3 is CASSLLTWTPDTQYF.

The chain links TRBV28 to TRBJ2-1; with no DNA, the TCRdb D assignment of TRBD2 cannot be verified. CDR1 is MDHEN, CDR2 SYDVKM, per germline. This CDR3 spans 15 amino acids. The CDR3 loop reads CASSLTSGRRDEQFF.

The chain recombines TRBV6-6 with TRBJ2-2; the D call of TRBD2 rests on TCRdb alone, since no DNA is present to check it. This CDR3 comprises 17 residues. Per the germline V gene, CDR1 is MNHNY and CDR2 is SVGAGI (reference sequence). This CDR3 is CASSYGTSGRNSGELFF.

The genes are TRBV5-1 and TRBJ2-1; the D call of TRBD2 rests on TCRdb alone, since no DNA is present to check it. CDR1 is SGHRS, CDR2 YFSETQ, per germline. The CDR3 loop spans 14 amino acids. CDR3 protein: CASSLGSGRGEQFF.

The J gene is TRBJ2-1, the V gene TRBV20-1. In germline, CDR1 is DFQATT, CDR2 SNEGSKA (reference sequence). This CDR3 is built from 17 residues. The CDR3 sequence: CSARELRETGAHNEQFF.

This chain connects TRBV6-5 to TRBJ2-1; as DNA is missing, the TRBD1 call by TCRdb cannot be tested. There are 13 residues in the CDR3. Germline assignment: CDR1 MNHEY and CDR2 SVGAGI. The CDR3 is CASSYPGLGEQFF.

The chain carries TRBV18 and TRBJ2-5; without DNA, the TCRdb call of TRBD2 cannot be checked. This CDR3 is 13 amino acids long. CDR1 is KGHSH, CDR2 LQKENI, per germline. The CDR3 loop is CASSPRLAETQYF.

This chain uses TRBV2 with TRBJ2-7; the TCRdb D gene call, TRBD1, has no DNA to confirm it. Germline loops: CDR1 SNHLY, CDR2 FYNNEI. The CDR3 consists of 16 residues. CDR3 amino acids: CASRRLDRVRSYEQYF.

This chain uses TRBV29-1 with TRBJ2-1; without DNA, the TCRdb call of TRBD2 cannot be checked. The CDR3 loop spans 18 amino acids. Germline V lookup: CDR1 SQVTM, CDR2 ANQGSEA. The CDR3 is CSVDPSGRATAQLNEQFF.

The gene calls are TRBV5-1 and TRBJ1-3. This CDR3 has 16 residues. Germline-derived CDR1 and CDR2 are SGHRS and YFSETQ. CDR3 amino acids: CASSPGERLGRNTIYF.

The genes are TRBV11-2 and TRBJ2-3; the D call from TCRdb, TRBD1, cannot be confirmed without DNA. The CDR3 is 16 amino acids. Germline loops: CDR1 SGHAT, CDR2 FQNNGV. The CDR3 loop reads CASSLVGASGMDTQYF.

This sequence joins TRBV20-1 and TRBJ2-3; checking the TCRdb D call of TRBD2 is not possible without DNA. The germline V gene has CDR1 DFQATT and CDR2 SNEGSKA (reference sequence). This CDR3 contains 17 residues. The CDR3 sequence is CSARDIGLAGTVDTQYF.

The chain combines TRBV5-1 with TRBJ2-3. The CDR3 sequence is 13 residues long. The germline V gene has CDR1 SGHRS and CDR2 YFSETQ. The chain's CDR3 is CASSSRSGDTQYF.

Here the CDR3 reads CASSPVQGNGELFF. The J gene is TRBJ2-2, the V gene TRBV11-1; TCRdb proposes TRBD1, but this gene call is untestable without DNA. Germline V gene data show CDR1 as SGHAT and CDR2 as FQDESV (reference sequence). The CDR3 runs 14 residues.

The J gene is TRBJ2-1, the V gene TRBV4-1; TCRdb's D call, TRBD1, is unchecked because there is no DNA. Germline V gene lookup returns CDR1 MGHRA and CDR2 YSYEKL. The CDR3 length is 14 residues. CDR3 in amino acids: CASSHQGRSGEQFF.

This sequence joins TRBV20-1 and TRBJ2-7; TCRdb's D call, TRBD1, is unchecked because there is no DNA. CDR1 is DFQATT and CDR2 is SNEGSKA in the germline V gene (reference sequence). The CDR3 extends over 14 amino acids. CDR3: CSARDGTGLYEQYF.

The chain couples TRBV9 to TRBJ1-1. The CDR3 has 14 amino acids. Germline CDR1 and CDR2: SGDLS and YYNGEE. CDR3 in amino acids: CASSESLRKTEAFF.